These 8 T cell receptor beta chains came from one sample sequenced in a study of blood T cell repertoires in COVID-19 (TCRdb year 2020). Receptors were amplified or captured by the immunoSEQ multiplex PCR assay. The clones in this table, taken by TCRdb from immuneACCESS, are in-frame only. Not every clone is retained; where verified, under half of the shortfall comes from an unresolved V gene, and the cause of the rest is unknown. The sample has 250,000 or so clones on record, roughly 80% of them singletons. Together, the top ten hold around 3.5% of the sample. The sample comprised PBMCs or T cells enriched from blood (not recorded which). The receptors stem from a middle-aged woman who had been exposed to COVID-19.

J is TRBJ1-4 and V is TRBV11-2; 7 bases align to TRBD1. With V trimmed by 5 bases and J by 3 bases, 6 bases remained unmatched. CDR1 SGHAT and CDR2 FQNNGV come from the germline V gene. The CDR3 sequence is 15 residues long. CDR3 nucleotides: TGTGCCAGCAGCCCGCAGGGGGAGGCTAATGAAAAACTGTTTTTT. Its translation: CASSPQGEANEKLFF.

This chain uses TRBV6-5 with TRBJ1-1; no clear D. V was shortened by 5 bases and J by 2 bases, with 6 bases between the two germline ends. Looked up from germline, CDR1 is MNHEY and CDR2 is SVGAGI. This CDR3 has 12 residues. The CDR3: CASSRQNTEAFF. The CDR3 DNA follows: TGTGCCAGCAGTAGACAAAACACTGAAGCTTTCTTT.

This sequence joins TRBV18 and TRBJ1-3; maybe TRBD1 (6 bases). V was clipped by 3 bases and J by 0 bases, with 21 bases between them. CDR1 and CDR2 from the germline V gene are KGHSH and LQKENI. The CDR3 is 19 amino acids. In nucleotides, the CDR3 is TGTGCCAGCTCACCCTCAACGGGGGGCCTAGGGGGCTCTGGAAACACCATATATTTT. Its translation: CASSPSTGGLGGSGNTIYF. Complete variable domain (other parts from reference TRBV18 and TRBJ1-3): NAGVMQNPRHLVRRRGQEARLRCSPMKGHSHVYWYRQLPEEGLKFMVYLQKENIIDESGMPKERFSAEFPKEGPSILRIQQVVRGDSAAYFCASSPSTGGLGGSGNTIYFGEGSWLTVV.

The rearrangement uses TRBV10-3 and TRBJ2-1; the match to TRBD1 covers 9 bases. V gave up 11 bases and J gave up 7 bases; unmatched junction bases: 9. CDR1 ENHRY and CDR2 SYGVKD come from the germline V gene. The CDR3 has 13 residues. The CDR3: CALRQGGENEQFF. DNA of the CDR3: TGTGCCCTCCGACAGGGGGGAGAGAATGAGCAGTTCTTC.

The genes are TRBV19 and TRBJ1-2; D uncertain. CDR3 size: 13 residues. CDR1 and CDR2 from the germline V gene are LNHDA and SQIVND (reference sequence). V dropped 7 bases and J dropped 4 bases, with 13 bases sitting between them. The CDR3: CASTLGRGYGYTF. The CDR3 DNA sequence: TGTGCCAGTACCCTCGGGAGAGGCTATGGCTACACCTTC.

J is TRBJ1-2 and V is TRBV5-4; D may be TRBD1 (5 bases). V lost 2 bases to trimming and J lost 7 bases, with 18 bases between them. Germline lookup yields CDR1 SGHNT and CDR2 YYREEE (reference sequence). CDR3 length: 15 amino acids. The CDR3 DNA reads TGTGCCAGCAGCTTTATAGAAGGCCAGGGAGGTGGCTACACCTTC. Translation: CASSFIEGQGGGYTF. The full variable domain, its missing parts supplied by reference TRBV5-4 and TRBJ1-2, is ETGVTQSPTHLIKTRGQQVTLRCSSQSGHNTVSWYQQALGQGPQFIFQYYREEENGRGNFPPRFSGLQFPNYSSELNVNALELDDSALYLCASSFIEGQGGGYTFGSGTRLTVV.

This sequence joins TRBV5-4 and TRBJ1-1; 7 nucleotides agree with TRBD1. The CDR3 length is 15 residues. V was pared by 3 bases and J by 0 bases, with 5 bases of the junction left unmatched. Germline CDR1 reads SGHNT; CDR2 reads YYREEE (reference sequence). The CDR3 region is CASSSKQGMNTEAFF. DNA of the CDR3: TGTGCCAGCAGCTCGAAACAGGGGATGAACACTGAAGCTTTCTTT.

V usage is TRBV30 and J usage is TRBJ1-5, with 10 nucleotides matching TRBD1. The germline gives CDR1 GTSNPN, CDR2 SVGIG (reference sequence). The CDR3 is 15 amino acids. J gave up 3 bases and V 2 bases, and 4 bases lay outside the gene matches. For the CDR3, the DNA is TGTGCCTGGAGTCGGACAGGGGGTAACAATCAGCCCCAGCATTTT. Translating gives CAWSRTGGNNQPQHF. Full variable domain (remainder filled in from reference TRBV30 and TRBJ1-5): SQTIHQWPATLVQPVGSPLSLECTVEGTSNPNLYWYRQAAGRGLQLLFYSVGIGQISSEVPQNLSASRPQDRQFILSSKKLLLSDSGFYLCAWSRTGGNNQPQHFGDGTRLSIL.